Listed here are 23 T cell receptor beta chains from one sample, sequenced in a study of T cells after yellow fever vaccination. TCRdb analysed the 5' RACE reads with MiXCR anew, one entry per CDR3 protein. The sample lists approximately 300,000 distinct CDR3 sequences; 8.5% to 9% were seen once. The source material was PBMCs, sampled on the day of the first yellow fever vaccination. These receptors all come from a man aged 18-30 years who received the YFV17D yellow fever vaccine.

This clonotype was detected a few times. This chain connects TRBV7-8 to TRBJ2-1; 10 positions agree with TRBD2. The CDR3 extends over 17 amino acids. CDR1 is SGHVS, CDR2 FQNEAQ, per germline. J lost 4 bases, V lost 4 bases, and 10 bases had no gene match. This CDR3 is CASSYKGLADAYNEQFF. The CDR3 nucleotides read TGTGCCAGCAGCTATAAAGGACTAGCGGATGCTTACAATGAGCAGTTCTTC.

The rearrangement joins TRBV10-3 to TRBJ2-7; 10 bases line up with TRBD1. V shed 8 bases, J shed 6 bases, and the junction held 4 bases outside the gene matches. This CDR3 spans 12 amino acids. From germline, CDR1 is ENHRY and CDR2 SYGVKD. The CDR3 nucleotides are TGTGCCATCGGGACAGGGGATATCGAGCAGTACGTC. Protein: CAIGTGDIEQYV.

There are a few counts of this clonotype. For the CDR3, the DNA is TGCAGCGTTCCCTCAGAGGGTGAAAAACTGTTTTTT. This encodes CSVPSEGEKLFF. The chain recombines TRBV29-1 with TRBJ1-4, with D unclear. Trimming left V 5 bases short and J 7 bases short, with 11 bases between. This CDR3 contains 12 residues. Germline V gene lookup returns CDR1 SQVTM and CDR2 ANQGSEA.

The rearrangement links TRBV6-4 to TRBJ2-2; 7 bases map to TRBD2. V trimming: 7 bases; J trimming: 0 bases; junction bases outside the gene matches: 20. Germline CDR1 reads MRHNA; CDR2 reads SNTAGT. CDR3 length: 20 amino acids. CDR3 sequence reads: CASNLRRGGGGFANTGELFF. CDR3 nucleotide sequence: TGTGCCAGCAATCTACGAAGGGGAGGCGGGGGATTCGCGAACACCGGGGAGCTGTTTTTT.

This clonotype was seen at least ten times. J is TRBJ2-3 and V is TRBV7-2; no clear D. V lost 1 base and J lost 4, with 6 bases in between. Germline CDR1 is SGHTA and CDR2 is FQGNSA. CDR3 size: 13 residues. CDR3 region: CASSLGGADTQYF. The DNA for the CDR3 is TGTGCCAGCAGCTTAGGAGGTGCAGATACGCAGTATTTT. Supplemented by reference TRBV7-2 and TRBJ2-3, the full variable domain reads GAGVSQSPSNKVTEKGKDVELRCDPISGHTALYWYRQSLGQGLEFLIYFQGNSAPDKSGLPSDRFSAERTGGSVSTLTIQRTQQEDSAVYLCASSLGGADTQYFGPGTRLTVL.

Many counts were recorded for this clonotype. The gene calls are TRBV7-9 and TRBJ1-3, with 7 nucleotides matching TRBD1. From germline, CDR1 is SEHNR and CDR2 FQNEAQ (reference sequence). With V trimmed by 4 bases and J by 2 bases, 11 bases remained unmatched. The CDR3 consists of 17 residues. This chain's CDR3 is CASSYHLQTGTGNTIYF. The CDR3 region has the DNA TGTGCCAGCAGCTACCACCTCCAGACAGGGACTGGAAACACCATATATTTT.

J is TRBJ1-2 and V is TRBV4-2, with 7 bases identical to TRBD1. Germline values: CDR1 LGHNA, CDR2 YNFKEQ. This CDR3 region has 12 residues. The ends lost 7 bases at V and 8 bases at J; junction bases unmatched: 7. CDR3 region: CASNTDRAGYTF. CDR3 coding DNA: TGTGCCAGCAATACAGACAGGGCCGGCTACACCTTC.

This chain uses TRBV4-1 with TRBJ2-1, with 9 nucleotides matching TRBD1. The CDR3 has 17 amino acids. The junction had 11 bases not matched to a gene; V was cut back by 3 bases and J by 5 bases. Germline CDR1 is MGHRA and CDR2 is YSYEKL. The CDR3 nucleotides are TGCGCCAGCAGCCAGACCTTCTTCAGGACAGGGGACAATGAGCAGTTCTTC. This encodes CASSQTFFRTGDNEQFF.

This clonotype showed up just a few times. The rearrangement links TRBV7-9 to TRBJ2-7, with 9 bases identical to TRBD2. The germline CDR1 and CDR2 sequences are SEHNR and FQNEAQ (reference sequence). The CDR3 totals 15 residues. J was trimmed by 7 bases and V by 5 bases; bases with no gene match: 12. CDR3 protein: CASSPPREGATEQYV. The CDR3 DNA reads TGTGCCAGCAGCCCGCCGCGGGAGGGGGCTACGGAGCAGTACGTC.

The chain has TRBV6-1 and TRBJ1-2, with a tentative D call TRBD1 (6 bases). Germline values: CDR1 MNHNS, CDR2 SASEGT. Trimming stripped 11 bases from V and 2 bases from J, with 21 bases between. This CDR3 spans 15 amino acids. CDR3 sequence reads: CAGGGRETLNYGYTF. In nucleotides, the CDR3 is TGTGCCGGGGGGGGGCGGGAGACTCTAAACTATGGCTACACCTTC.

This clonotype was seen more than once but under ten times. Written as DNA, the CDR3 is TGTGCCAGTAGTATACCCGGCTATAATTCACCCCTCCACTTT. Its protein is CASSIPGYNSPLHF. J is TRBJ1-6 and V is TRBV19; no reliable D call. In germline, CDR1 is LNHDA, CDR2 SQIVND (reference sequence). Trimming shortened V by 2 bases and J by 3 bases, and 5 bases separated the two germline ends. The CDR3 has 14 residues.

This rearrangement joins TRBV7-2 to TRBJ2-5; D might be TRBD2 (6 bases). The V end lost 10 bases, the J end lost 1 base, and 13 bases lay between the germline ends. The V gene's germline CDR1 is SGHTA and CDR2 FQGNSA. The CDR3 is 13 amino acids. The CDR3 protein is CATAGHLQETQYF. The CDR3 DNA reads TGTGCCACGGCGGGGCACCTCCAAGAGACCCAGTACTTC.

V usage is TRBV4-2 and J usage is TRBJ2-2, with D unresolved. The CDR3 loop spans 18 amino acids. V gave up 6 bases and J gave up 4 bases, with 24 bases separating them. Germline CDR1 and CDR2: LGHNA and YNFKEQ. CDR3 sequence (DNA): TGTGCCAGCAGTTTGTCTCCGCCCGTTACATCTCCCACCGGGGAGCTGTTTTTT. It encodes CASSLSPPVTSPTGELFF.

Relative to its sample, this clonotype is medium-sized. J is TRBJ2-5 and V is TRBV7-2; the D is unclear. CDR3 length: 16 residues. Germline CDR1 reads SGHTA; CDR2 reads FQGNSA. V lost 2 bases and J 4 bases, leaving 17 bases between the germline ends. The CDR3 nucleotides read TGTGCCAGCAGCTTATGGGATACTGGCCCCCTAGAGACCCAGTACTTC. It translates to CASSLWDTGPLETQYF.

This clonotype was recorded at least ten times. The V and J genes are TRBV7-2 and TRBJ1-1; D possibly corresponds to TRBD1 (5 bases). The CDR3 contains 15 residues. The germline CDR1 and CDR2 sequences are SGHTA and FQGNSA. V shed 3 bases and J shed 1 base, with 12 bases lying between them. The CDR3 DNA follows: TGTGCCAGCAGCTTCGTTAGGCAGGGGAACACTGAAGCTTTCTTT. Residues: CASSFVRQGNTEAFF.

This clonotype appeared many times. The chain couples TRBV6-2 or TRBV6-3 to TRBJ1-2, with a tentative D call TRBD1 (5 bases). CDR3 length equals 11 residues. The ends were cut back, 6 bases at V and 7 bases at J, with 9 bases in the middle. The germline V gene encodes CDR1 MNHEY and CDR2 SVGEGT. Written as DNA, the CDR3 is TGTGCCAGCAGCCAGGGCCGTGGCTACACCTTC. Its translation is CASSQGRGYTF.

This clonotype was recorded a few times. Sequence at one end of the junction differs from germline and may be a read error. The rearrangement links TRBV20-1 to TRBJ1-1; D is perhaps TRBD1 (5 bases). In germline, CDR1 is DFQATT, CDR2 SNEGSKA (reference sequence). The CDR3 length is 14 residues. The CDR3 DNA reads TGCAGTGCCAGAGAGGGGATTATTGGAACTGAAGCTTTCTTT. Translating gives CSAREGIIGTEAFF.

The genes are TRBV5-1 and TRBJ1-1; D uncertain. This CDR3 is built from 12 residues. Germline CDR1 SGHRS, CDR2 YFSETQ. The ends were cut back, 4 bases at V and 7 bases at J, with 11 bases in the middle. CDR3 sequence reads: CASSQSNGEAFF. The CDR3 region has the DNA TGCGCCAGCAGCCAATCGAACGGTGAAGCTTTCTTT.

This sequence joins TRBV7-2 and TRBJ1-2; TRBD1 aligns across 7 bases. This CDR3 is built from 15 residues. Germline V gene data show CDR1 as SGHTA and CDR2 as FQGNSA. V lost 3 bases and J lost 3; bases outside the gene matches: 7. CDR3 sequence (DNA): TGTGCCAGCAGCTTGAGCGGGACAGCTTACTATGGCTACACCTTC. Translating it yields CASSLSGTAYYGYTF.

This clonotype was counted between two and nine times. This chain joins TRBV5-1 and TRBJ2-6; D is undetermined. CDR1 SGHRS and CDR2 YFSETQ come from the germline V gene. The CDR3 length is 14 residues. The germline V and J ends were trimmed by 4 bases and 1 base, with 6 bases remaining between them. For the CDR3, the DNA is TGCGCCAGCAGCCCACGGTCTGGGGCCAACGTCCTGACTTTC. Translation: CASSPRSGANVLTF. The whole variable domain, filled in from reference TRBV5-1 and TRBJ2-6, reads KAGVTQTPRYLIKTRGQQVTLSCSPISGHRSVSWYQQTPGQGLQFLFEYFSETQRNKGNFPGRFSGRQFSNSRSEMNVSTLELGDSALYLCASSPRSGANVLTFGAGSRLTVL.

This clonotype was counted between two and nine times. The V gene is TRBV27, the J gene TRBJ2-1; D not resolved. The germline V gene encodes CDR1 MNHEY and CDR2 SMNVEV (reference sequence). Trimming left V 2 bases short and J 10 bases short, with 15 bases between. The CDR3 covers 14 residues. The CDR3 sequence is CASSLQGQPEEQFF. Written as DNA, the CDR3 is TGTGCCAGCAGTTTACAAGGCCAGCCTGAGGAGCAGTTCTTC.

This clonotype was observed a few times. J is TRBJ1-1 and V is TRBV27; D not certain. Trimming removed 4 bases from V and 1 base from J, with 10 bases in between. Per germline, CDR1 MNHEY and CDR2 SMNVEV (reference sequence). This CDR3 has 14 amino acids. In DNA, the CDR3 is TGTGCCAGCAGTTATCGGGCAGGGAACACTGAAGCTTTCTTT. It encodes CASSYRAGNTEAFF.

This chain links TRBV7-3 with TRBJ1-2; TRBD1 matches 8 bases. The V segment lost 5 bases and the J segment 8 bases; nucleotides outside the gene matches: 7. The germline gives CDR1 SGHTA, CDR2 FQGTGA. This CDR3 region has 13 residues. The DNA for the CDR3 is TGTGCCAGCAGCGAAATACAGGGGGTCGGCTACACCTTC. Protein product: CASSEIQGVGYTF.